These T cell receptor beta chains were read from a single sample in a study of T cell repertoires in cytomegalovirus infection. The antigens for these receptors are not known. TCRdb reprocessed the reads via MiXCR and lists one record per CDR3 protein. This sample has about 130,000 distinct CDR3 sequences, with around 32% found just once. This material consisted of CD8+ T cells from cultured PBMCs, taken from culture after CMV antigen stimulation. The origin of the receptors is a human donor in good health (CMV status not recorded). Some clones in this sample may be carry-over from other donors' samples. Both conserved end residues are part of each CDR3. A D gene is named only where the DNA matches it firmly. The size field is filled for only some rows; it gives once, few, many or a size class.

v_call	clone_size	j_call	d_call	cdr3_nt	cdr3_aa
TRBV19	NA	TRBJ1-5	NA	TGTGCCACCCGGGGGTATCATCAGCCCCAGCATTTT	CATRGYHQPQHF
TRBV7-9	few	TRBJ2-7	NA	TGTGCCAGCAGCTCTGGGGGTATCACAAGACCGACTCCCTACGAGCAGTACTTC	CASSSGGITRPTPYEQYF
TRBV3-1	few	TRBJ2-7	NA	TGTGCCAGCAGCCAAGATTTGGCAGCTACCTACGAGCAGTACTTC	CASSQDLAATYEQYF
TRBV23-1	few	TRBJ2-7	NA	TGCGCCAGCAGTCAAGGTCTTCCCCATCGCTCCTACGAGCAGTACTTC	CASSQGLPHRSYEQYF
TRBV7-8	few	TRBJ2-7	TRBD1	TGTGCCAGCAGCTTAGCGCTGGGACAGCCCCCATCCTACGAGCAGTACTTC	CASSLALGQPPSYEQYF
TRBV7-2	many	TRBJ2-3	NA	TGTGCCAGCAGCTTAGTCGACACCCGAAGCACAGATACGCAGTATTTT	CASSLVDTRSTDTQYF
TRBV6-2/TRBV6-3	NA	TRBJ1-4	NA	TGTGCCAGCAGTACGCCGGGGGCCGATGAAAAACTGTTTTTT	CASSTPGADEKLFF
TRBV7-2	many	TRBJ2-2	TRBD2	TGTGCCACCTCGGGACTAGCTGACACCGGGGAGCTGTTTTTT	CATSGLADTGELFF
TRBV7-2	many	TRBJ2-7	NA	TGTGCCAGCAGCCACTCTCTTTGGCAGATGGGTTCCTACGAGCAGTACTTC	CASSHSLWQMGSYEQYF
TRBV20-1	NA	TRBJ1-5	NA	TGCAGTGCTATACGCCAAAATGGGGGCAATCAGCCCCAGCATTTT	CSAIRQNGGNQPQHF
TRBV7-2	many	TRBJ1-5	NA	TGTGCCAGCAGCTATACCGGGGGTCAGCCCCAGCATTTT	CASSYTGGQPQHF
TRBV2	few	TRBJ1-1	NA	TGTGCCAGCAGTGGAAGTCCCGGGACAGAAGCTTTCTTT	CASSGSPGTEAFF
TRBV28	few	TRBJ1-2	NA	TGTGCCAGCAGCGTGGACGAACCGACTAACTATGGCTACACCTTC	CASSVDEPTNYGYTF
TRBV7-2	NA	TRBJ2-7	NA	TGTGCCAGCAGCATCGCAGGTAAAGGATCGTACGAGCAGTACTTC	CASSIAGKGSYEQYF
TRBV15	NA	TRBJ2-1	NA	TGTGCCACCAGCAGAGATATCAGGGAACAGTTCTTC	CATSRDIREQFF
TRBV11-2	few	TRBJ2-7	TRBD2	TGTGCCAGCAGCTCGGGGGGCTACGAGCAGTACTTC	CASSSGGYEQYF
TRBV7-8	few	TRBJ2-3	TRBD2	TGTGCCAGCAGCCTGCGGGGGTATGGCGGGGGGGGCGCAGATACGCAGTATTTT	CASSLRGYGGGGADTQYF
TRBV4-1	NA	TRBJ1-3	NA	TGCGCCAGCAGCTCATGGACGGGACTCTCTGGAAACACCATATATTTT	CASSSWTGLSGNTIYF
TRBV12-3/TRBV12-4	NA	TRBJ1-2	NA	TGTGCCAGCAGTCCGAGGGGGAGTGGCTACACCTTC	CASSPRGSGYTF
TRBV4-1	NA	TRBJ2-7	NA	TGCGCCAGCAGCCAAGATTCCGGGACTCTCGGCGAGCAGTACTTC	CASSQDSGTLGEQYF
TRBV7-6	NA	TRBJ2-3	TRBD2	TGTGCCAGCAGCTTAGTAGGCGGGAGGGTCACAGATACGCAGTATTTT	CASSLVGGRVTDTQYF
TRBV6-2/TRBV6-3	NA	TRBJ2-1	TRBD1	TGTGCCAGCAGTAAAAAATACAGGGGACATGAGCAGTTCTTC	CASSKKYRGHEQFF
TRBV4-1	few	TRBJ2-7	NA	TGCGCCAGCAGCCAAGGGGGAGAAACCGAGCAGTACTTC	CASSQGGETEQYF
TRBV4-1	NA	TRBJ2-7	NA	TGCGCCAGCAGCCCCTCCCGCCTTGGGGCTTCCAGCTCCTACGAGCAGTACTTC	CASSPSRLGASSSYEQYF
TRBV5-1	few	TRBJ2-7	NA	TGCGCCAGCAGGGCATCGTGGGGTACCACCTACGAGCAGTACTTC	CASRASWGTTYEQYF
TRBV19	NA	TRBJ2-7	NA	TGTGCCAGCAGCAGAAGCCTGGGGGGATACGAGCAGTACTTC	CASSRSLGGYEQYF
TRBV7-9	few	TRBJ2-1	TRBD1	TGTGCCAGCAGCCCCAGGACAGGGCGTTTCAATGAGCAGTTCTTC	CASSPRTGRFNEQFF
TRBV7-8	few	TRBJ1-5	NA	TGTGCCAGCAGCGATATGCGGGAGCCCCAGCATTTT	CASSDMREPQHF
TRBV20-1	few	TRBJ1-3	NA	TGCAGTGCTAGTGGGACCCGTCCCCCTGGAAACACCATATATTTT	CSASGTRPPGNTIYF
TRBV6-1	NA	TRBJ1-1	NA	TGTGCCAGCAGTTCCGAGACCTCAAGGTATATAGTCACTGAAGCTTTCTTT	CASSSETSRYIVTEAFF
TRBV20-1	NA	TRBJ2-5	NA	TGCAGTGCTAGGTCCTTTAGCCCAAGGAGGCAAGAGACCCAGTACTTC	CSARSFSPRRQETQYF
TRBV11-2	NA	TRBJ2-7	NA	TGTGCCAGCAGCATAGGGACAGGTTGGTCGGGGGGATACGAGCAGTACTTC	CASSIGTGWSGGYEQYF
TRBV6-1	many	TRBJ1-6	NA	TGTGCCAGCACCACACCTCGGACGGGTAATTCACCCCTCCACTTT	CASTTPRTGNSPLHF
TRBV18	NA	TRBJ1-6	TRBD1	TGTGCCAGCTCAGACGGGACAGGGGGCTTACCCCTCCACTTT	CASSDGTGGLPLHF
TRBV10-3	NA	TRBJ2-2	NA	TGTGCCACCGACGCAGGGACCGCCACCGGGGAGCTGTTTTTT	CATDAGTATGELFF
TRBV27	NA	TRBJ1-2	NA	TGTGCCAGCAGTCCCCAGGGGTGGTATGGCTACACCTTC	CASSPQGWYGYTF
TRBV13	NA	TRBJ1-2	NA	TGTGCCAGCAGCTTAAAAGGCTATGGCTACACCTTC	CASSLKGYGYTF
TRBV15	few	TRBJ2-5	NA	TGTGCCACCAGCAGAGATCGGTTGACCCAAGAGACCCAGTACTTC	CATSRDRLTQETQYF
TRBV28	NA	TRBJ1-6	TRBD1	TGTGCCAGCAGTTTGACAGGGGTGAGCTCCTATAATTCACCCCTCCACTTT	CASSLTGVSSYNSPLHF
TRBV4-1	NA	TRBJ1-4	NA	TGCGCCAGCAGCCATGTTACAGGATATGATAATGAAAAACTGTTTTTT	CASSHVTGYDNEKLFF
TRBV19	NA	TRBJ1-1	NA	TGTGCCAGTAGCCTCGGACTAGGGTTGACTGAAGCTTTCTTT	CASSLGLGLTEAFF
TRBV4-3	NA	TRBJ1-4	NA	TGCGCCAGCAGCCAAGGCCGAAATCCCGGGACCGTGTGGACCCTCCATGAAAAACTGTTTTTT	CASSQGRNPGTVWTLHEKLFF
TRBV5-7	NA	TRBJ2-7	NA	TGTGCCAGCAGCCCACAGATTGTTTCCGGATACGAGCAGTACTTC	CASSPQIVSGYEQYF
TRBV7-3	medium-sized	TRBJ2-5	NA	TGTGCCAGCAGCTTAAACCCCGGTCCTGGGGCAGGAGAGACCCAGTACTTC	CASSLNPGPGAGETQYF
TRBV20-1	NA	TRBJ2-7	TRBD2	TGCAGTGCCCTAGGGGTCACTAGCGGGCGCCGTTACGAGCAGTACTTC	CSALGVTSGRRYEQYF